One sample yielded the 25 T cell receptor beta chains listed below, sequenced in a study of human T cells and chemical hapten exposure. From the RACE reads, TCRdb called clonotypes with MiXCR, one entry per CDR3 protein. The data contain 85,000 to 100,000 distinct CDR3 sequences, roughly 27% of them singletons. As for time point: patch test 3, about 24 weeks after DPC sensitization. Treatment defined: therapeutic diphenylcyclopropenone sensitization with weekly scalp DPC. The source was whole blood, collected in connection with sensitization to the hapten diphenylcyclopropenone (DPC). The receptor set was obtained from a man aged 35-49 years with alopecia areata. Some clones in this sample may be carry-over from other donors' samples.

The rearrangement joins TRBV6-1 to TRBJ2-1; TRBD2 matches at 12 bases. V lost 8 bases and J lost 4; bases outside the gene matches: 3. This CDR3 contains 14 residues. Looked up from germline, CDR1 is MNHNS and CDR2 is SASEGT. The CDR3 protein is CASVLAGGYNEQFF. In DNA, the CDR3 is TGTGCCAGCGTACTAGCGGGAGGATACAATGAGCAGTTCTTC.

This chain joins TRBV7-6 and TRBJ2-1; 16 positions match TRBD2. There are 17 residues in the CDR3. With 4 bases clipped from V and 7 bases from J, the junction kept 7 bases outside the gene matches. The germline gives CDR1 SGHVS, CDR2 FNYEAQ. The CDR3 is CASSSGLAGGPRNEQFF. The DNA of the CDR3 is TGTGCCAGCAGCTCGGGACTAGCGGGAGGGCCGAGGAATGAGCAGTTCTTC. The full variable domain, completed using reference TRBV7-6 and TRBJ2-1, is GAGVSQSPRYKVTKRGQDVALRCDPISGHVSLYWYRQALGQGPEFLTYFNYEAQQDKSGLPNDRFSAERPEGSISTLTIQRTEQRDSAMYRCASSSGLAGGPRNEQFFGPGTRLTVL.

The chain combines TRBV28 with TRBJ1-5; D unclear. The V end lost 2 bases, the J end lost 6 bases, and 2 bases lay between the germline ends. The CDR3 consists of 11 residues. CDR1 MDHEN and CDR2 SYDVKM come from the germline V gene. CDR3 in DNA: TGTGCCAGCAGTTTAGGTCAGCCCCAGCATTTT. Protein sequence: CASSLGQPQHF.

The chain links TRBV27 to TRBJ2-3, with D perhaps matching TRBD1 (5 bases). Germline CDR1 and CDR2: MNHEY and SMNVEV (reference sequence). The germline V and J ends were trimmed by 6 bases and 3 bases, with 16 bases remaining between them. There are 15 residues in the CDR3. The DNA of the CDR3 is TGTGCCAGCAGCCAACTTCAGACAGTTACAGATACGCAGTATTTT. It codes for CASSQLQTVTDTQYF.

CDR3 nucleotides: TGTGCCAGCAGTTTCGGGGACACTGAAGCTTTCTTT. Translated: CASSFGDTEAFF. The chain is built from TRBV28 and TRBJ1-1; D gene unclear. The germline gives CDR1 MDHEN, CDR2 SYDVKM. V was shortened by 3 bases and J by 3 bases, with 5 bases between the two germline ends. This CDR3 has 12 residues.

The table lists this clonotype with a few counts. The V gene is TRBV7-2, the J gene TRBJ2-5; D is unclear. The germline V and J ends were trimmed by 2 bases and 7 bases, with 5 bases remaining between them. Germline values: CDR1 SGHTA, CDR2 FQGNSA. The CDR3 length is 11 residues. In DNA form, the CDR3 reads TGTGCCAGCAGCTTACTCGTGACCCAGTACTTC. Translated, it gives CASSLLVTQYF. Variable domain in full (rest from reference TRBV7-2 and TRBJ2-5): GAGVSQSPSNKVTEKGKDVELRCDPISGHTALYWYRQSLGQGLEFLIYFQGNSAPDKSGLPSDRFSAERTGGSVSTLTIQRTQQEDSAVYLCASSLLVTQYFGPGTRLLVL.

This chain connects TRBV27 to TRBJ1-1; D is undetermined. Germline-derived CDR1 and CDR2 are MNHEY and SMNVEV (reference sequence). Trimming took off 3 bases at V and 7 bases at J, with 12 bases between the two ends. This CDR3 region has 13 residues. The CDR3: CASSLGSRLEAFF. CDR3 bases: TGTGCCAGCAGTTTGGGCAGTAGACTTGAAGCTTTCTTT.

A few counts support this clonotype. J is TRBJ2-5 and V is TRBV12-3 or TRBV12-4; 9 bases align to TRBD1. This CDR3 region has 16 residues. With 5 bases clipped from V and 5 bases from J, the junction kept 12 bases outside the gene matches. This CDR3 reads CASSSSGTGRKETQYF. The CDR3, as DNA: TGTGCCAGCAGTAGCTCCGGGACAGGGAGGAAGGAGACCCAGTACTTC.

This chain joins TRBV10-3 and TRBJ2-1; D perhaps matches TRBD1 (6 bases). CDR1 ENHRY and CDR2 SYGVKD come from the germline V gene. The CDR3 is 14 residues long. V dropped 6 bases and J dropped 6 bases, with 15 bases sitting between them. Written as DNA, the CDR3 is TGTGCCATCAGGGGGGCGGACTTAGGCAATGAGCAGTTCTTC. Amino acid sequence: CAIRGADLGNEQFF.

V is TRBV12-3 or TRBV12-4 and J is TRBJ2-2, with D possibly matching TRBD2 (6 bases). Trimming removed 3 bases from V and 7 bases from J, with 15 bases in between. The CDR3 runs to 15 residues. The CDR3 sequence is CASSFPGRISGELFF. The CDR3 DNA reads as TGTGCCAGCAGTTTCCCCGGGAGAATAAGCGGGGAGCTGTTTTTT.

The chain has TRBV7-2 and TRBJ2-2; D call uncertain. This CDR3 is built from 13 residues. Trimming left V 0 bases short and J 8 bases short, with 7 bases between. CDR1 is SGHTA, CDR2 FQGNSA, per germline. DNA for the CDR3: TGTGCCAGCAGCTTAGCGGAAAGAGGGGAGCTGTTTTTT. Translated, it gives CASSLAERGELFF.

This clonotype was observed a handful of times. The genes are TRBV9 and TRBJ2-5; D not certain. V lost 0 bases and J 2 bases, leaving 8 bases between the germline ends. In germline, CDR1 is SGDLS, CDR2 YYNGEE. This CDR3 is built from 14 residues. In DNA form, the CDR3 reads TGTGCCAGCAGCGTAGATCCACAACAAGAGACCCAGTACTTC. Protein sequence: CASSVDPQQETQYF.

This clonotype was seen a handful of times. One junction end does not reproduce the germline sequence, and a read error may be involved. This chain links TRBV20-1 with TRBJ1-6; D not certain. Germline CDR1 is DFQATT and CDR2 is SNEGSKA (reference sequence). The CDR3 covers 12 residues. Written as DNA, the CDR3 is TGCAGTGCCAGAGCCGGCTCTTCACCCCTCCACTTT. Protein product: CSARAGSSPLHF.

A few counts support this clonotype. The chain carries TRBV12-3 or TRBV12-4 and TRBJ1-3, with D possibly TRBD1 on 5 matching bases. Trimming took 7 bases from V and 4 from J, leaving 17 bases between them. There are 15 residues in the CDR3. Written as DNA, the CDR3 is TGTGCCAGCACGGTACACGGGGGATGCGGAAACACCATATATTTT. This encodes CASTVHGGCGNTIYF.

This chain links TRBV11-1 with TRBJ1-1, with unresolved D. CDR1 is SGHAT, CDR2 FQDESV, per germline (reference sequence). The V gene lost 5 bases and the J gene lost 1 base, with 14 bases spanning the gap. The CDR3 is 15 amino acids. The CDR3 DNA follows: TGTGCCAGCAGCCCCCGTGGAGGGAGGAACACTGAAGCTTTCTTT. It encodes CASSPRGGRNTEAFF.

The J gene is TRBJ1-6, the V gene TRBV28; D remains ambiguous. V lost 3 bases, J lost 8 bases, and 17 bases lay in between. This CDR3 comprises 16 residues. Germline V gene data show CDR1 as MDHEN and CDR2 as SYDVKM. Here the CDR3 reads CASSFLGRWMDSPLHF. The CDR3 nucleotides are TGTGCCAGCAGTTTTCTCGGACGGTGGATGGATTCACCCCTCCACTTT.

This clonotype was recorded a few times. The CDR3: CASSLEGLDTQYF. CDR3 DNA: TGTGCCAGCAGCTTAGAGGGTCTAGATACGCAGTATTTT. The V and J genes are TRBV7-8 and TRBJ2-3; D gene ambiguous. Trimming cost V 1 base and J 5 bases, with 7 bases left between them. CDR3 length equals 13 residues. Germline V gene lookup returns CDR1 SGHVS and CDR2 FQNEAQ.

The CDR3 bases are TGTGCCAGCAGTGAAGCGCTTACCAAAAACATTCAGTACTTC. Translating it yields CASSEALTKNIQYF. This sequence joins TRBV2 and TRBJ2-4; D call uncertain. The V gene's germline CDR1 is SNHLY and CDR2 FYNNEI. Trimming removed 0 bases at V and 2 bases at J, with 5 bases between. The CDR3 extends over 14 amino acids.

This chain connects TRBV14 to TRBJ2-7, with D unclear. There are 14 residues in the CDR3. V dropped 4 bases and J dropped 3 bases, with 13 bases sitting between them. Germline values: CDR1 SGHDN, CDR2 FVKESK. The CDR3 coding sequence is TGTGCCAGCAGCCGGGTTGAGGCGGTCTACGAGCAGTACTTC. Its translation is CASSRVEAVYEQYF.

The gene calls are TRBV5-1 and TRBJ2-1; possibly TRBD1 for D (6 bases). Deletions cut 4 bases from V and 3 bases from J, with 11 bases between. CDR1 SGHRS and CDR2 YFSETQ come from the germline V gene. The CDR3 is 14 amino acids. The CDR3 loop reads CASSPRDNYNEQFF. The CDR3 coding sequence is TGCGCCAGCAGCCCAAGGGACAACTACAATGAGCAGTTCTTC.

The V gene is TRBV27, the J gene TRBJ1-4; D gene uncertain. Germline V gene sequence: CDR1 MNHEY, CDR2 SMNVEV (reference sequence). There are 13 residues in the CDR3. Trimming took off 0 bases at V and 10 bases at J, with 9 bases between the two ends. In DNA form, the CDR3 reads TGTGCCAGCAGTTTATCGGGAGAAGGAAAACTGTTTTTT. Translation: CASSLSGEGKLFF.

This clonotype was counted a few times. This chain uses TRBV28 with TRBJ1-4, with TRBD1 matching 9 bases. Germline V gene data show CDR1 as MDHEN and CDR2 as SYDVKM. The CDR3 consists of 16 residues. V dropped 7 bases and J dropped 3; count of bases not matched to a gene: 9. CDR3 sequence reads: CASTLEGQGANEKLFF. The CDR3 nucleotides read TGTGCCAGCACCCTGGAGGGACAGGGTGCTAATGAAAAACTGTTTTTT.

The V and J genes are TRBV28 and TRBJ1-5, with D maybe TRBD1 (5 bases). Per germline, CDR1 MDHEN and CDR2 SYDVKM. This CDR3 has 16 amino acids. Trimming left V 10 bases short and J 0 bases short, with 19 bases between. For the CDR3, the DNA is TGTGCCACCACCAGCCAGGGACGGGGTAGCAATCAGCCCCAGCATTTT. Amino acids: CATTSQGRGSNQPQHF.

This clonotype has just a few counts. The rearrangement uses TRBV12-3 or TRBV12-4 and TRBJ2-3; D is possibly TRBD1 or TRBD2 (5 bases each). This CDR3 has 16 residues. The V end lost 3 bases, the J end lost 5 bases, and 18 bases lay between the germline ends. The CDR3 DNA follows: TGTGCCAGCAGTTTGGAGAGTGGGGGAGAGGGAGATACGCAGTATTTT. This gives the protein CASSLESGGEGDTQYF.

J is TRBJ2-5 and V is TRBV27, with a tentative D call TRBD1 (5 bases). V was cut by 3 bases and J by 11 bases, with 19 bases left in between. The germline gives CDR1 MNHEY, CDR2 SMNVEV (reference sequence). CDR3 length equals 14 residues. The CDR3 coding sequence is TGTGCCAGCAGTTTGCGCCAGGGCACCATGCGACAGTACTTC. Translated, it gives CASSLRQGTMRQYF.